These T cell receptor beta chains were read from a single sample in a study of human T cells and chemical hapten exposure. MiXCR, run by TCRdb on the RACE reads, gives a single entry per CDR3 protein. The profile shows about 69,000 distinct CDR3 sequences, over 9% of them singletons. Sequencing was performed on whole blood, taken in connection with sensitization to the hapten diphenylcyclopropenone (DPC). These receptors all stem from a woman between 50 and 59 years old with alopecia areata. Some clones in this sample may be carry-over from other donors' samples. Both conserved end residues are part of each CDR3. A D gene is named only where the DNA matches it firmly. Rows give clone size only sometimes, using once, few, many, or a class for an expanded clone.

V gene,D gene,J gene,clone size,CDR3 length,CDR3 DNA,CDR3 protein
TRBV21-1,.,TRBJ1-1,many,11,TGTGCCAGCAGCACGAACACTGAAGCTTTCTTT,CASSTNTEAFF
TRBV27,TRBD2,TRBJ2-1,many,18,TGTGCCAGCAGTTTTCGGGTCCCAGCCGGGAGGAGGAACAATGAGCAGTTCTTC,CASSFRVPAGRRNNEQFF
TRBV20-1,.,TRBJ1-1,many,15,TGCAGTGCTAGAACTGGCAAGGCGGGAAGCGCTGAAGCTTTCTTT,CSARTGKAGSAEAFF
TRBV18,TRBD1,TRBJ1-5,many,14,TGTGCCAGCTCACTACAGGGGTTGGATCAGCCCCAGCATTTT,CASSLQGLDQPQHF
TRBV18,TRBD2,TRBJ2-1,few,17,TGTGCCAGCTCACCACGGCAAACTAGCGGGACATACAATGAGCAGTTCTTC,CASSPRQTSGTYNEQFF
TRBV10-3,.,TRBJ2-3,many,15,TGTGCCATCAGTGAGTCGGGGCAGGGGAGAGATACGCAGTATTTT,CAISESGQGRDTQYF
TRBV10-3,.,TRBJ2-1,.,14,TGTGCCATCAGTGAGTTGAACTTCTTGGATGAGCAGTTCTTC,CAISELNFLDEQFF
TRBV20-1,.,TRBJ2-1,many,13,TGCAGTGCTAGACTAGTCCGGTACGATGAGCAGTTCTTC,CSARLVRYDEQFF
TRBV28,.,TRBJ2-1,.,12,TGTGCCAGCACGGCGGGGCGAGGTGAGCAGTTCTTC,CASTAGRGEQFF
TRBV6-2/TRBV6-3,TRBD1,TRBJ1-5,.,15,TGTGCCAGCATGGACCGAGACAGGGGCGATCAGCCCCAGCATTTT,CASMDRDRGDQPQHF
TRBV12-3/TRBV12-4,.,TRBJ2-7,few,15,TGTGCCAGCACTCCTTGGGGACACCGACCTTACGAGCAGTACTTC,CASTPWGHRPYEQYF
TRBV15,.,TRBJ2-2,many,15,TGTGCCACCAGCAGAGACCCGGGGTATGGCGGGGAGCTGTTTTTT,CATSRDPGYGGELFF
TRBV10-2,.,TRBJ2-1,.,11,TGCGCCAGCAGTGAGTCAGTTGAGCAGTTCTTC,CASSESVEQFF
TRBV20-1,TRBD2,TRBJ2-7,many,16,TGCAGTGCTAAGCAAACTAGCGGTGGGGCCTCCTACGAGCAGTACTTC,CSAKQTSGGASYEQYF
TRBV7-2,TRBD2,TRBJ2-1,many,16,TGTGCCAGCAGCTTAGTAGCGGGAGGGGTCAGGAATGAGCAGTTCTTC,CASSLVAGGVRNEQFF
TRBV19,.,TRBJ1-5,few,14,TGTGCCAGTAGTATTCCTCAGGGGTACCAGCCCCAGCATTTT,CASSIPQGYQPQHF
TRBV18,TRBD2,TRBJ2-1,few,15,TGTGCCAGCTCTACTGGCCTAGCGGGAGCAGGGGAGCAGTTCTTC,CASSTGLAGAGEQFF
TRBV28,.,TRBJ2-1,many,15,TGTGCCAGCGCCAAAAGGCAAGTCTCCTACAATGAGCAGTTCTTC,CASAKRQVSYNEQFF
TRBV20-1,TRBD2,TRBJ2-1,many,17,TGCAGTGCTAGAAGTCTAGCGGGAGCAGTTTCCTACAATGAGCAGTTCTTC,CSARSLAGAVSYNEQFF
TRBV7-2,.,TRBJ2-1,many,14,TGTGCCAGCAGCCCAATAGGGGGGCAGCTCGAGCAGTTCTTC,CASSPIGGQLEQFF
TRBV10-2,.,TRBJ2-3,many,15,TGCGCCAGCAAAGACCTAGGGGGGGAGTCCGATACGCAGTATTTT,CASKDLGGESDTQYF
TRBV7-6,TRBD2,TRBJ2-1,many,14,TGTGCCAGCAGGCTAGCGGGGGACTACAATGAGCAGTTCTTC,CASRLAGDYNEQFF
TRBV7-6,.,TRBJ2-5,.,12,TGTGCCAGCAGCTTAGCGACAGAGACCCAGTACTTC,CASSLATETQYF
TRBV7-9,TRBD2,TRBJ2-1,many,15,TGTGCCAGCAGCCTCCCGGGACTAGCACACAATGAGCAGTTCTTC,CASSLPGLAHNEQFF
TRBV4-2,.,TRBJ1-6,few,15,TGTGCCAGCAGCCAAGAAATAGGCGCGAATTCACCCCTCCACTTT,CASSQEIGANSPLHF